These 10 T cell receptor beta chains were sequenced from one sample in a study of blood T cells in healthy people across ages. Then a second PCR, running roughly 7 to 11 cycles, was carried out with a sample-barcoded 5' primer and a J-beta primer mix. One entry per CDR3 protein, called by TCRdb with MiXCR from the 5' RACE reads. The table lists about 1 million distinct CDR3 sequences, roughly 45% of them singletons. Sample: blood. These receptor sequences come from a woman aged 60-75 years in good health.

This clonotype was detected a few times. The chain uses TRBV20-1 and TRBJ2-7, with 9 nucleotides matching TRBD1. Germline-derived CDR1 and CDR2 are DFQATT and SNEGSKA (reference sequence). The CDR3 runs to 14 residues. V shed 3 bases, J shed 2 bases, and the junction held 5 bases outside the gene matches. The CDR3 sequence: CSARSGTGTYEQYF. CDR3 nucleotides: TGCAGTGCTAGGTCCGGGACAGGGACCTACGAGCAGTACTTC.

The V and J genes are TRBV2 and TRBJ2-7; the D gene could be TRBD1 or TRBD2 (5 bases each). Trimming removed 1 base at V and 3 bases at J, with 16 bases between. The V gene's germline CDR1 is SNHLY and CDR2 FYNNEI. The CDR3 runs to 16 residues. DNA for the CDR3: TGTGCCAGCAGTGAAGGGACCGGGACCCGACTCTACGAGCAGTACTTC. This translates into CASSEGTGTRLYEQYF.

The chain recombines TRBV28 with TRBJ2-5; 9 positions match TRBD2. The germline V gene encodes CDR1 MDHEN and CDR2 SYDVKM. The CDR3 runs 15 residues. V shed 5 bases and J 5 bases; nucleotides not matched to a gene: 9. The CDR3 here is CASSTAGGKRETQYF. The CDR3 nucleotides read TGTGCCAGCAGTACGGCGGGAGGGAAGAGGGAGACCCAGTACTTC.

The chain recombines TRBV7-2 with TRBJ2-1, with 7 positions matching TRBD2. CDR3 size: 13 residues. J lost 15 bases, V lost 5 bases, and 13 bases had no gene match. The germline gives CDR1 SGHTA, CDR2 FQGNSA. CDR3 nucleotide sequence: TGTGCCAGCAGCGAGAGGGCGGGAGTTGCGCTGTTCTTC. Translation: CASSERAGVALFF.

The CDR3 reads CASSLFGEINYGYTF. In DNA form, the CDR3 reads TGTGCCAGCAGCCTGTTCGGGGAGATTAACTATGGCTACACCTTC. The V gene is TRBV13, the J gene TRBJ1-2; D remains ambiguous. The CDR3 is 15 residues long. Germline V gene sequence: CDR1 PRHDT, CDR2 FYEKMQ (reference sequence). The ends were cut back, 5 bases at V and 1 base at J, with 14 bases in the middle.

The gene calls are TRBV25-1 and TRBJ1-5, with TRBD1 matching over 7 bases. The V gene's germline CDR1 is MGHDK and CDR2 SYGVNS. V lost 0 bases to trimming and J lost 2 bases; unmatched junction nucleotides: 1. The CDR3 consists of 15 residues. The CDR3 sequence: CASSEYGQGNQPQHF. CDR3 DNA: TGTGCCAGCAGTGAATATGGACAGGGCAATCAGCCCCAGCATTTT. The full variable domain, in which reference TRBV25-1 and TRBJ1-5 provide the parts outside the CDR3, is EADIYQTPRYLVIGTGKKITLECSQTMGHDKMYWYQQDPGMELHLIHYSYGVNSTEKGDLSSESTVSRIRTEHFPLTLESARPSHTSQYLCASSEYGQGNQPQHFGDGTRLSIL.

The table lists this clonotype with a few counts. V gene TRBV20-1 combines with J gene TRBJ2-1; 15 bases match TRBD2. The V gene's germline CDR1 is DFQATT and CDR2 SNEGSKA (reference sequence). The length of the CDR3 is 12 residues. V was clipped by 3 bases and J by 15 bases; unmatched bases: 3. The CDR3 coding sequence is TGCAGTGCTAGGGGACTAGCGGGAGGTCTGTTCTTC. Translating it yields CSARGLAGGLFF.

This clonotype was counted between two and nine times. The chain is built from TRBV3-1 and TRBJ2-7, with D hard to call. Trimming pared 0 bases from V and 2 bases from J, leaving 14 bases between. The CDR3 contains 16 residues. Looked up from germline, CDR1 is LGHDT and CDR2 is YNNKEL (reference sequence). The CDR3 DNA follows: TGTGCCAGCAGCCAAGATCACTGGCAGCGAGCCTACGAGCAGTACTTC. It specifies CASSQDHWQRAYEQYF.

This clonotype was seen a handful of times. V gene TRBV12-3 or TRBV12-4 combines with J gene TRBJ2-1, with D tentatively TRBD2 (6 bases). The CDR3 is made up of 11 amino acids. The ends were cut back, 8 bases at V and 9 bases at J, with 11 bases in the middle. The CDR3 DNA sequence: TGTGCCAGCTTCTTGGGGGGTGAGCAGTTCTTC. Translation: CASFLGGEQFF.

The chain uses TRBV10-1 and TRBJ2-1; 7 positions agree with TRBD1. CDR1 is WNHNN and CDR2 is SYGVQD in the germline V gene (reference sequence). V was pared by 5 bases and J by 8 bases, with 18 bases of the junction left unmatched. The CDR3 runs 17 residues. The CDR3 spells CASSLKGTAPRSDEQFF. The CDR3 bases are TGCGCCAGCAGTCTAAAAGGGACAGCTCCTAGAAGCGATGAGCAGTTCTTC.